The entry below gives a single T cell receptor (beta chain) sequence along with its context. This entry is derived from a study of blood T cell repertoires in COVID-19. The wider study: Specimens from acute and convalescent COVID-19 originated in the United States, Italy and Spain.

Authors' processing steps: Reference gene primers were amplified, and this amplification served to estimate nucleated cell counts. Sequencing used immunoSEQ multiplex PCR; TCRdb keeps in-frame clones, though not all of them. V and J calls and clone size come straight from that table; D and trimming were deduced from the DNA. The data hold about 80,000 clones, with roughly three quarters observed a single time. Input material: peripheral blood. The clonotype originates from an older man with active or convalescent COVID-19.

Written as DNA, the CDR3 is TGTGCCAGCAGCTTGCTGATGCCGGGACAGACGAACACCGGGGAGCTGTTTTTT. It yields the protein CASSLLMPGQTNTGELFF. The rearrangement uses TRBV5-5 and TRBJ2-2, with 7 bases fitting TRBD1. Germline V lookup: CDR1 SGHKS, CDR2 YYEKEE (reference sequence). This CDR3 is built from 18 residues. The junction had 9 bases not matched to a gene; V was cut back by 1 base and J by 0 bases.